This TCR beta chain was captured by sequencing in a study of blood T cell repertoires in COVID-19. About the research overall: In each case, the material was cDNA or gDNA derived from T cells, B-cell-depleted T cells, or PBMCs.

J was trimmed by 0 bases and V by 1 base; bases with no gene match: 9. Germline V gene sequence: CDR1 MNHEY, CDR2 SMNVEV (reference sequence). The CDR3 covers 20 residues. In the authors' methods: Quantification of nucleated cells was approximated via reference gene primer amplification. The repertoire was sequenced with immunoSEQ multiplex PCR; TCRdb's copy has only in-frame clones and lacks some. V and J calls and clone size are given by that table; D and trimming were obtained from the DNA. The sample lists about 250,000 clones, 80% to 90% occurring once. At least ten counts were recorded for this clone.

This clonotype originated in a man older than 75 with acute or convalescent COVID-19. V and J are TRBV27 and TRBJ1-6; 10 bases are shared with TRBD1. The sample was peripheral blood. CDR3 sequence (DNA): TGTGCCAGCAGTTTATTCGGTCGACAGGGGGCCGGCTCCTATAATTCACCCCTCCACTTT. It encodes CASSLFGRQGAGSYNSPLHF.